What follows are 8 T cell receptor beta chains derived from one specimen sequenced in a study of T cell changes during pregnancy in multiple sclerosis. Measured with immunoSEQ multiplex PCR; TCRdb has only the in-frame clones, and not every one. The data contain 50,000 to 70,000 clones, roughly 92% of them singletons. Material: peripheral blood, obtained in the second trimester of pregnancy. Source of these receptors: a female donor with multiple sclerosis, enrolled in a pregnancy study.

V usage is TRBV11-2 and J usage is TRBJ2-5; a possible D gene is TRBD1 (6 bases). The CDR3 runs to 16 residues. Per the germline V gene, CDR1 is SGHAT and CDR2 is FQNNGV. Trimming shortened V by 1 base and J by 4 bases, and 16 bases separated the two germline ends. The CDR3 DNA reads TGTGCCAGCAGCTTAGTATTCGGGCAGGGGATAGAGACCCAGTACTTC. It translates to CASSLVFGQGIETQYF.

DNA of the CDR3: TGTGCCTGGAGTGCGGACAGGATACCCCACAGGACCGGGGAGCTGTTTTTT. As protein: CAWSADRIPHRTGELFF. This chain connects TRBV30 to TRBJ2-2; 7 bases align to TRBD1. CDR1 and CDR2 from the germline V gene are GTSNPN and SVGIG (reference sequence). The CDR3 is 17 amino acids. Trimming took 1 base from V and 5 from J; bases not matched to a gene: 13.

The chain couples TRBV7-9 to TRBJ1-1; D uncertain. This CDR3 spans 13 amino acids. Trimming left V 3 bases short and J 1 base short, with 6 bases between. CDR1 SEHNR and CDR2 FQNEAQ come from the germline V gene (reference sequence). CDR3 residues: CASSFSGNTEAFF. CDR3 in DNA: TGTGCCAGCAGCTTTAGTGGGAACACTGAAGCTTTCTTT.

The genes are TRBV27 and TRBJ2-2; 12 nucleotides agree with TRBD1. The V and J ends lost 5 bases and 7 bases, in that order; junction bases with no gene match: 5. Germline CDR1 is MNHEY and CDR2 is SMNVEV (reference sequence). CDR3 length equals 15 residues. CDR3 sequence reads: CASSPGTGGDGELFF. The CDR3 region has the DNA TGTGCCAGCAGTCCGGGGACAGGGGGCGACGGGGAGCTGTTTTTT.

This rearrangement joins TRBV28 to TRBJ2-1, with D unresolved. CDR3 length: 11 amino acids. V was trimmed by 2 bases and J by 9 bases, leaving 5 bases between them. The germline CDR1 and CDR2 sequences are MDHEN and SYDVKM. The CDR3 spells CASSLAVEQFF. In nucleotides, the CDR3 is TGTGCCAGCAGTTTAGCGGTTGAGCAGTTCTTC.

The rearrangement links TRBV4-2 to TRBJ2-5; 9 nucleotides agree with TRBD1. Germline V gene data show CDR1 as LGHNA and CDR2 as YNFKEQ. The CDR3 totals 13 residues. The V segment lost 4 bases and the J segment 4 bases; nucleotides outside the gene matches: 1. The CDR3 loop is CASSLDRGETQYF. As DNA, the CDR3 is TGTGCCAGCAGCCTGGACAGGGGAGAGACCCAGTACTTC.

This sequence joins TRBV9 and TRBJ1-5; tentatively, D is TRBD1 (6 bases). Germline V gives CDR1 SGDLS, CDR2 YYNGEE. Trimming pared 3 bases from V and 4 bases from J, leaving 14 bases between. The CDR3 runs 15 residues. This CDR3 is CASSEGGGLNQPQHF. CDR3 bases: TGTGCCAGCAGCGAGGGAGGGGGACTGAATCAGCCCCAGCATTTT. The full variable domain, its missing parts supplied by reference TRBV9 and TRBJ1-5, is DSGVTQTPKHLITATGQRVTLRCSPRSGDLSVYWYQQSLDQGLQFLIQYYNGEERAKGNILERFSAQQFPDLHSELNLSSLELGDSALYFCASSEGGGLNQPQHFGDGTRLSIL.

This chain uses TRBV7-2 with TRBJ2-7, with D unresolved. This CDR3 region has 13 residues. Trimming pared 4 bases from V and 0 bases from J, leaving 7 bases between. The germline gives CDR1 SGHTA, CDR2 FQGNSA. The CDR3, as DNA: TGTGCCAGCAGCTCCCCGCGCTCCTACGAGCAGTACTTC. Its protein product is CASSSPRSYEQYF.